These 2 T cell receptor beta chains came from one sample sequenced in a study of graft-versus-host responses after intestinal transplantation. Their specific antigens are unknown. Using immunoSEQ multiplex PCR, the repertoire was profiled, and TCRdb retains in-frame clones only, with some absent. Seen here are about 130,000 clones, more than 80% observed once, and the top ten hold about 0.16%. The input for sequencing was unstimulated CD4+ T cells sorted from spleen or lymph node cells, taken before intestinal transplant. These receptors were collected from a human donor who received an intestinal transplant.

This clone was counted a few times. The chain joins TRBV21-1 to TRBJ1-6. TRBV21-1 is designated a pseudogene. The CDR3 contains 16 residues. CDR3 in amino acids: CASSYRTVDYNSPLHF. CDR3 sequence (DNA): TGTGCCAGCAGCTACCGGACTGTCGACTATAATTCACCCCTCCACTTT.

CDR3 DNA sequence: TGCGCCAGCAGTCCTGACAGGTACGAGCAGTACTTC. Protein sequence: CASSPDRYEQYF. The rearrangement uses TRBV5-1 and TRBJ2-7; D is possibly TRBD1 (6 bases). The CDR3 is 12 residues long. Trimming removed 5 bases from V and 4 bases from J, with 10 bases in between. CDR1 SGHRS and CDR2 YFSETQ come from the germline V gene.